This TCR beta chain was captured by sequencing in a study of T cells after yellow fever vaccination. TCRdb called the 5' RACE reads again in MiXCR, with one record for every CDR3 protein. The table records hundreds of thousands of distinct CDR3 sequences, approximately 8% of them present only once. V lost 0 bases and J lost 3, with 11 bases in between. The length of the CDR3 is 15 residues. Per germline, CDR1 MGHRA and CDR2 YSYEKL. Study-wide findings and caveats: Weaker, the secondary response peaked sooner, at day 5 versus 15. In FACS-sorted repertoires, abundant clonotypes from the bulk population could appear as contaminants.

The sample holds a few counts of this clonotype. Antigen specificity is unknown. The sample in question was CD4+ T cells sorted from PBMCs, obtained 5 days after the yellow fever booster vaccination. The V gene is TRBV4-1, the J gene TRBJ1-2; D might be TRBD1 (5 bases). The TCR originated in a young man who received the YFV17D yellow fever vaccine. CDR3 sequence reads: CASSQDRQGHYGYTF. The DNA of the CDR3 is TGCGCCAGCAGCCAAGATCGGCAGGGCCACTATGGCTACACCTTC.